A single sample is the source of the 21 T cell receptor beta chains below, sequenced in a study of shared clonotypes between healthy human individuals. The data were produced by immunoSEQ multiplex PCR, yet TCRdb's version contains in-frame clones alone and is incomplete. This table has roughly 1.5 million clones, 98% appearing once. Sequences were obtained from naive CD4+ T cells sorted from blood. The sample's subset: CD45RA+ positively selected. The source of these receptors is a man younger than 45 in good health.

V gene TRBV13 combines with J gene TRBJ2-7; TRBD2 agrees at 8 bases. With 2 bases clipped from V and 1 base from J, the junction kept 7 bases outside the gene matches. This CDR3 has 16 residues. Germline values: CDR1 PRHDT, CDR2 FYEKMQ (reference sequence). The CDR3 bases are TGTGCCAGCAGCTTATCCATAGCGGGAAAATCCTACGAGCAGTACTTC. Its translation is CASSLSIAGKSYEQYF.

The chain carries TRBV5-1 and TRBJ2-7; 8 bases match TRBD2. The CDR3 is 17 amino acids. Germline lookup yields CDR1 SGHRS and CDR2 YFSETQ. Trimming took 0 bases from V and 2 from J; bases not matched to a gene: 10. CDR3 DNA: TGCGCCAGCAGCTTGGCCCTAGCGGGTCGATCACCCTACGAGCAGTACTTC. This gives the protein CASSLALAGRSPYEQYF. The full variable domain, completed using reference TRBV5-1 and TRBJ2-7, is KAGVTQTPRYLIKTRGQQVTLSCSPISGHRSVSWYQQTPGQGLQFLFEYFSETQRNKGNFPGRFSGRQFSNSRSEMNVSTLELGDSALYLCASSLALAGRSPYEQYFGPGTRLTVT.

The CDR3 loop reads CASRVARSGDPGANVLTF. The DNA for the CDR3 is TGTGCCAGCAGGGTCGCGAGGTCAGGTGACCCTGGGGCCAACGTCCTGACTTTC. This rearrangement joins TRBV7-9 to TRBJ2-6; D gene unclear. V was trimmed by 6 bases and J by 2 bases, leaving 20 bases between them. CDR3 length equals 18 residues. Germline lookup yields CDR1 SEHNR and CDR2 FQNEAQ (reference sequence).

The chain uses TRBV5-1 and TRBJ2-7, with D possibly TRBD1 on 7 matching bases. The CDR3 is made up of 13 amino acids. V lost 4 bases and J 2 bases, leaving 10 bases between the germline ends. Germline V gene lookup returns CDR1 SGHRS and CDR2 YFSETQ. In DNA form, the CDR3 reads TGCGCCAGCAGCCAGGGGGGCCCCTACGAGCAGTACTTC. This sequence encodes CASSQGGPYEQYF.

V is TRBV9 and J is TRBJ2-7; 7 positions agree with TRBD2. The V segment lost 2 bases and the J segment 3 bases; nucleotides outside the gene matches: 8. The CDR3 sequence is 15 residues long. Germline assignment: CDR1 SGDLS and CDR2 YYNGEE. In DNA, the CDR3 is TGTGCCAGCAGCGTGAGTTGGAGCGGGAACTACGAGCAGTACTTC. Translation gives CASSVSWSGNYEQYF.

The chain has TRBV2 and TRBJ2-1, with D perhaps being TRBD1 or TRBD2 (6 bases each). Germline-derived CDR1 and CDR2 are SNHLY and FYNNEI. The V and J ends lost 5 bases and 8 bases respectively, with 13 bases between them. The CDR3 totals 13 residues. The CDR3 here is CASSNTGTYEQFF. The CDR3 bases are TGTGCCAGCAGTAATACAGGGACTTATGAGCAGTTCTTC.

The rearrangement uses TRBV28 and TRBJ1-4; 7 nucleotides line up with TRBD1. V trimming: 5 bases; J trimming: 11 bases; junction bases outside the gene matches: 14. This CDR3 is built from 15 residues. Per the germline V gene, CDR1 is MDHEN and CDR2 is SYDVKM. CDR3 DNA: TGTGCCAGCAGTGAAACTCGGACAGGAGGTGGGAAACTGTTTTTT. Encoded protein: CASSETRTGGGKLFF.

The J gene is TRBJ2-3, the V gene TRBV14; D is unresolved. Germline V gene data show CDR1 as SGHDN and CDR2 as FVKESK. Trimming removed 0 bases at V and 0 bases at J, with 13 bases between. The CDR3 spans 17 residues. In nucleotides, the CDR3 is TGTGCCAGCAGCCAAGATCGGCTAGTCTTTAGCACAGATACGCAGTATTTT. It is translated as CASSQDRLVFSTDTQYF.

This clone was detected once. This chain's CDR3 is CASSLPSGEQYF. The CDR3 region has the DNA TGTGCCAGCAGTCTCCCCTCCGGCGAGCAGTACTTC. The chain couples TRBV28 to TRBJ2-7; D is ambiguous. Germline V gene data show CDR1 as MDHEN and CDR2 as SYDVKM. The CDR3 is 12 amino acids. The V and J ends lost 5 bases and 6 bases respectively, with 11 bases between them.

The J gene is TRBJ2-2, the V gene TRBV7-3, with TRBD2 identical over 12 bases. Trimming cost V 5 bases and J 5 bases; bases outside gene matches: 6. The CDR3 runs 16 residues. CDR1 SGHTA and CDR2 FQGTGA come from the germline V gene. In nucleotides, the CDR3 is TGTGCCAGCAGCATCCAACTAGCGGGAGGAACCGGGGAGCTGTTTTTT. It specifies CASSIQLAGGTGELFF.

The chain combines TRBV28 with TRBJ1-5; D gene uncertain. This CDR3 comprises 14 residues. Germline V gene data show CDR1 as MDHEN and CDR2 as SYDVKM. V gave up 8 bases and J gave up 4 bases, with 15 bases separating them. The CDR3 DNA sequence: TGTGCCAGCTCCCCTGTTTATGGTAATCAGCCCCAGCATTTT. Protein: CASSPVYGNQPQHF.

The chain is built from TRBV9 and TRBJ1-3; no clear D gene. This CDR3 spans 15 amino acids. V lost 4 bases and J lost 2, with 13 bases in between. CDR1 and CDR2 (germline): SGDLS, YYNGEE. The CDR3 is CASSREPTTGNTIYF. The CDR3 DNA is TGTGCCAGCAGCAGAGAACCGACTACTGGAAACACCATATATTTT.

About this clone: Other DNA sequences of this sample code for an identical CDR3. The J gene is TRBJ2-7, the V gene TRBV28; no clear D gene. CDR1 MDHEN and CDR2 SYDVKM come from the germline V gene. Trimming took off 4 bases at V and 5 bases at J, with 3 bases between the two ends. The CDR3 spans 10 residues. For the CDR3, the DNA is TGTGCCAGCAGTTCGGACGAGCAGTACTTC. Protein: CASSSDEQYF.

The chain recombines TRBV20-1 with TRBJ2-3; maybe TRBD2 (5 bases). In germline, CDR1 is DFQATT, CDR2 SNEGSKA (reference sequence). The CDR3 length is 11 residues. Trimming stripped 6 bases from V and 9 bases from J, with 13 bases between. In nucleotides, the CDR3 is TGCAGTGCACCTCGGACTGAGACGCAGTATTTT. Translation: CSAPRTETQYF.

The CDR3 reads CASSPGLAGGGEQYF. The CDR3 DNA reads as TGCGCCAGCAGCCCGGGACTAGCGGGAGGAGGGGAGCAGTACTTC. The chain combines TRBV5-1 with TRBJ2-7; 15 nucleotides match TRBD2. Germline loops: CDR1 SGHRS, CDR2 YFSETQ. J was trimmed by 7 bases and V by 4 bases; bases with no gene match: 6. The CDR3 consists of 15 residues. The complete variable domain, with remaining parts taken from reference TRBV5-1 and TRBJ2-7, reads KAGVTQTPRYLIKTRGQQVTLSCSPISGHRSVSWYQQTPGQGLQFLFEYFSETQRNKGNFPGRFSGRQFSNSRSEMNVSTLELGDSALYLCASSPGLAGGGEQYFGPGTRLTVT.

This rearrangement joins TRBV5-1 to TRBJ2-6, with D hard to call. CDR3 length equals 17 residues. Trimming removed 0 bases from V and 4 bases from J, with 14 bases in between. Germline values: CDR1 SGHRS, CDR2 YFSETQ. Here the CDR3 DNA reads TGCGCCAGCAGCTTGGAAAGACACCCTCGCGGGGCCAACGTCCTGACTTTC. It encodes CASSLERHPRGANVLTF.

This chain links TRBV30 with TRBJ2-7; 8 bases are shared with TRBD1. Germline CDR1 and CDR2: GTSNPN and SVGIG (reference sequence). Losses at the gene ends were 0 bases for V and 2 bases for J; bases not matched to a gene: 3. This CDR3 comprises 14 residues. CDR3 amino acids: CAWSVDRETYEQYF. The CDR3 nucleotides are TGTGCCTGGAGTGTGGACAGGGAGACCTACGAGCAGTACTTC.

This chain links TRBV28 with TRBJ2-7, with D perhaps assigned TRBD1 or TRBD2 (5 bases each). V lost 8 bases and J lost 0, with 14 bases in between. This CDR3 is 14 amino acids long. CDR1 and CDR2 from the germline V gene are MDHEN and SYDVKM. The CDR3 region has the DNA TGTGCCAGCCAGGAGGCAGGGAGCTCCTACGAGCAGTACTTC. Translation gives CASQEAGSSYEQYF.

The chain is built from TRBV11-2 and TRBJ2-1, with D possibly TRBD2 on 5 matching bases. Trimming cost V 1 base and J 11 bases, with 18 bases left between them. The CDR3 covers 15 residues. Germline loops: CDR1 SGHAT, CDR2 FQNNGV. CDR3 in amino acids: CASSLGARTGPQQFF. The CDR3 DNA follows: TGTGCCAGCAGCTTAGGAGCCCGGACTGGTCCGCAGCAGTTCTTC.

The genes are TRBV7-8 and TRBJ2-1; TRBD2 aligns across 13 bases. The V and J ends lost 2 bases and 5 bases, in that order; junction bases with no gene match: 0. The CDR3 runs 15 residues. Germline CDR1 is SGHVS and CDR2 is FQNEAQ. The chain's CDR3 is CASSLTSGGDNEQFF. In DNA, the CDR3 is TGTGCCAGCAGCTTAACTAGCGGGGGGGACAATGAGCAGTTCTTC.

The chain joins TRBV7-2 to TRBJ2-6, with D unclear. Trimming shortened V by 4 bases and J by 0 bases, and 10 bases separated the two germline ends. CDR1 SGHTA and CDR2 FQGNSA come from the germline V gene. The length of the CDR3 is 16 residues. The CDR3 region is CASSYFGLSGANVLTF. The CDR3 nucleotides read TGTGCCAGCAGCTATTTTGGGCTCTCTGGGGCCAACGTCCTGACTTTC.